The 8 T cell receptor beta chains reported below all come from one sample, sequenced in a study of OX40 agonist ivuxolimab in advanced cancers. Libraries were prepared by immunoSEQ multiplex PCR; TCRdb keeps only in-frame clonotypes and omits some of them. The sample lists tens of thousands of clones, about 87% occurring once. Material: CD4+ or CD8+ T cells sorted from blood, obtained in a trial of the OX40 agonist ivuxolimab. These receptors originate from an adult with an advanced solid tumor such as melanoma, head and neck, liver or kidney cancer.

Written as DNA, the CDR3 is TGTGCCAGCAGTTTACCAGGGACTAGCGGGAGGGGTCAGTTCTTC. It encodes CASSLPGTSGRGQFF. This chain uses TRBV28 with TRBJ2-1; 16 bases are a match to TRBD2. The ends lost 2 bases at V and 13 bases at J; junction bases unmatched: 5. From germline, CDR1 is MDHEN and CDR2 SYDVKM. The CDR3 has 15 residues. Full variable domain (remainder filled in from reference TRBV28 and TRBJ2-1): DVKVTQSSRYLVKRTGEKVFLECVQDMDHENMFWYRQDPGLGLRLIYFSYDVKMKEKGDIPEGYSVSREKKERFSLILESASTNQTSMYLCASSLPGTSGRGQFFGPGTRLTVL.

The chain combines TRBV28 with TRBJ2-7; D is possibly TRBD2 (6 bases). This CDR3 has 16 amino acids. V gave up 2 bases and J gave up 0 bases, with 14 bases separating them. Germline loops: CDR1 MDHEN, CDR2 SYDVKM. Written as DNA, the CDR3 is TGTGCCAGCAGTTTAGGAGCGGGTCGCTTCTCCTACGAGCAGTACTTC. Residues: CASSLGAGRFSYEQYF.

The CDR3 protein is CSAQIGRAGGGTDTQYF. The CDR3 DNA reads TGCAGCGCCCAAATAGGTCGTGCGGGAGGGGGCACAGATACGCAGTATTTT. The V and J genes are TRBV29-1 and TRBJ2-3; TRBD2 matches at 9 bases. The trim removed 7 bases at V and 1 base at J, leaving 15 bases unmatched. CDR1 is SQVTM, CDR2 ANQGSEA, per germline. The CDR3 loop spans 17 amino acids.

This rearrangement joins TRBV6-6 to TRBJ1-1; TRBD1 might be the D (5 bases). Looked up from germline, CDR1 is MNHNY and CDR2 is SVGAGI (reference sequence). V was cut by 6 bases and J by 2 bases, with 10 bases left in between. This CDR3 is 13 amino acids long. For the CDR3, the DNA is TGTGCCAGCAGAGGGGACGGAAACACTGAAGCTTTCTTT. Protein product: CASRGDGNTEAFF.

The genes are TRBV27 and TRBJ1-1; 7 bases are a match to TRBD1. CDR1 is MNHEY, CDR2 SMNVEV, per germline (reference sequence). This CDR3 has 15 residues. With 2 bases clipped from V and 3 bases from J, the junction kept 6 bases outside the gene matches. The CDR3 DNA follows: TGTGCCAGCAGTTTAAGCGGCCAGGGGGACACTGAAGCTTTCTTT. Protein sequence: CASSLSGQGDTEAFF.

The DNA for the CDR3 is TGCAGCGTTGGGACAGTCTACGAGCAGTACTTC. Translated, it gives CSVGTVYEQYF. The chain couples TRBV29-1 to TRBJ2-7; weak D call: TRBD1 (6 bases). Germline CDR1 reads SQVTM; CDR2 reads ANQGSEA. CDR3 size: 11 residues. Trimming took 4 bases from V and 3 from J, leaving 7 bases between them.

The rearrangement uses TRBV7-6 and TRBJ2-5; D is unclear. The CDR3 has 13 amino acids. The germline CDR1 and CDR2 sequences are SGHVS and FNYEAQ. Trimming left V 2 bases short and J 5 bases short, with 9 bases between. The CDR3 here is CASSLRGVETQYF. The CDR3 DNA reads TGTGCCAGCAGCTTAAGAGGAGTCGAGACCCAGTACTTC.

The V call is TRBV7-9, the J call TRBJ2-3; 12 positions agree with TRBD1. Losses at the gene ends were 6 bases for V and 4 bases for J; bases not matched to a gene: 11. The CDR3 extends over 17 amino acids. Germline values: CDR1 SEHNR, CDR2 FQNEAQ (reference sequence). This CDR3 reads CASSSMGGQGAADTQYF. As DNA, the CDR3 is TGTGCCAGCAGTAGCATGGGGGGACAGGGGGCAGCAGATACGCAGTATTTT.